A single sample gave rise to the 32 T cell receptor beta chains below, sequenced in a study of early T cells in non-severe SARS-CoV-2 infection. Each CDR3 protein gets one entry after TCRdb re-called the 5' RACE reads with MiXCR. The profile shows approximately 65,000 distinct CDR3 sequences, roughly 15% of them singletons. Source material: whole blood. The receptor source for this set is an adult who was a healthcare worker with PCR-confirmed SARS-CoV-2 infection or an uninfected control (not recorded which).

This clonotype came up a few times. The rearrangement links TRBV7-3 to TRBJ2-1; the D gene could be TRBD1 or TRBD2 (6 bases each). The length of the CDR3 is 14 residues. V was clipped by 3 bases and J by 6 bases, with 12 bases between them. Germline V gene data show CDR1 as SGHTA and CDR2 as FQGTGA. CDR3 protein: CASSFRGTSNEQFF. CDR3 nucleotides: TGTGCCAGCAGCTTTCGCGGGACAAGCAATGAGCAGTTCTTC.

The V and J genes are TRBV20-1 and TRBJ1-4; D call uncertain. V lost 0 bases, J lost 0 bases, and 11 bases lay in between. The CDR3 totals 16 residues. Germline assignment: CDR1 DFQATT and CDR2 SNEGSKA (reference sequence). The CDR3: CSARDGDSATNEKLFF. The CDR3 nucleotides read TGCAGTGCTAGAGATGGAGACTCGGCAACTAATGAAAAACTGTTTTTT.

The sample holds a few counts of this clonotype. The chain links TRBV7-8 to TRBJ2-1, with D perhaps given as TRBD1 or TRBD2 (5 bases each). The germline V gene encodes CDR1 SGHVS and CDR2 FQNEAQ. The V and J ends lost 7 bases and 6 bases respectively, with 19 bases between them. The CDR3 has 15 amino acids. The CDR3 region has the DNA TGTGCCAGCACCCGGGGACGGATCCTAAGCAATGAGCAGTTCTTC. Residues: CASTRGRILSNEQFF.

This clonotype was found a few times. The chain has TRBV4-2 and TRBJ1-1, with D perhaps TRBD1 (6 bases). Looked up from germline, CDR1 is LGHNA and CDR2 is YNFKEQ. With 2 bases removed from V and 8 bases from J, the gap between germline ends came to 9 bases. This CDR3 spans 12 amino acids. The DNA of the CDR3 is TGTGCCAGCAGCCAAAACAGGGTGGAAGCTTTCTTT. Translated, it gives CASSQNRVEAFF.

This sequence joins TRBV10-1 and TRBJ2-1; D is possibly TRBD2 (6 bases). CDR3 length: 14 amino acids. CDR1 and CDR2 from the germline V gene are WNHNN and SYGVQD (reference sequence). Trimming cost V 0 bases and J 4 bases, with 7 bases left between them. CDR3 loop: CASSESLAYNEQFF. In DNA form, the CDR3 reads TGCGCCAGCAGTGAGTCACTAGCTTACAATGAGCAGTTCTTC.

This clonotype was detected only a few times. The chain combines TRBV7-9 with TRBJ1-2; unclear D gene. The V end was cut by 1 base, the J end by 0 bases, with 6 bases between. The CDR3 runs 14 residues. Germline loops: CDR1 SEHNR, CDR2 FQNEAQ (reference sequence). The CDR3, as DNA: TGTGCCAGCAGCTTAGAGGTAGCTAACTATGGCTACACCTTC. It is translated as CASSLEVANYGYTF.

This clonotype appeared many times. This sequence joins TRBV6-2 or TRBV6-3 and TRBJ2-3; no reliable D call. Germline-derived CDR1 and CDR2 are MNHEY and SVGEGT. CDR3 size: 12 residues. The V gene lost 5 bases and the J gene lost 5 bases, with 8 bases spanning the gap. The CDR3 is CASSPTRDTQYF. The CDR3 DNA reads as TGTGCCAGCAGTCCCACCCGAGATACGCAGTATTTT.

This clonotype was found once. The rearrangement links TRBV19 to TRBJ2-7; 7 bases map to TRBD1. V gave up 4 bases and J gave up 7 bases; unmatched junction bases: 13. This CDR3 has 15 residues. Germline-derived CDR1 and CDR2 are LNHDA and SQIVND (reference sequence). CDR3 in amino acids: CASSRGTVDLEEQYF. CDR3 DNA sequence: TGTGCCAGTAGTAGAGGGACAGTGGACCTGGAGGAGCAGTACTTC.

This clonotype was observed a handful of times. The V and J genes are TRBV5-1 and TRBJ2-7; TRBD1 agrees at 9 bases. Germline V gives CDR1 SGHRS, CDR2 YFSETQ. CDR3 length equals 16 residues. V dropped 5 bases and J dropped 1; count of bases not matched to a gene: 10. The CDR3 DNA reads TGCGCCAGCAGTCGACTTCCCGGGACAGGGTCCTACGAGCAGTACTTC. Protein product: CASSRLPGTGSYEQYF.

The chain joins TRBV4-1 to TRBJ2-7, with TRBD2 identical over 7 bases. Germline V CDR1 and CDR2: MGHRA, YSYEKL. CDR3 size: 15 residues. With 3 bases clipped from V and 0 bases from J, the junction kept 5 bases outside the gene matches. The CDR3 DNA is TGCGCCAGCAGCCAGGCGGGGGTGAGCTCCTACGAGCAGTACTTC. Protein sequence: CASSQAGVSSYEQYF.

At least ten counts were recorded for this clonotype. V and J are TRBV11-2 and TRBJ1-6; a weak D match, TRBD1 (6 bases). This CDR3 has 16 residues. Trimming cost V 0 bases and J 7 bases, with 13 bases left between them. Germline CDR1 reads SGHAT; CDR2 reads FQNNGV. The CDR3 coding sequence is TGTGCCAGCAGCTTAGACTCGGGACAACGCAATTCACCCCTCCACTTT. Encoded protein: CASSLDSGQRNSPLHF.

The chain couples TRBV2 to TRBJ2-5; D ambiguous. CDR1 SNHLY and CDR2 FYNNEI come from the germline V gene. Trimming removed 6 bases at V and 4 bases at J, with 12 bases between. The CDR3 is 13 residues long. The CDR3 DNA reads as TGTGCCAGCAGACGCGGAGTAGTAGAGACCCAGTACTTC. The encoded protein is CASRRGVVETQYF.

The sample holds a few counts of this clonotype. The rearrangement uses TRBV7-9 and TRBJ1-2; D may be TRBD1 (6 bases). This CDR3 contains 14 residues. Deletions cut 5 bases from V and 3 bases from J, with 13 bases between. Germline lookup yields CDR1 SEHNR and CDR2 FQNEAQ (reference sequence). CDR3 bases: TGTGCCAGCAGCAAACAGGGACCCGACTATGGCTACACCTTC. As protein: CASSKQGPDYGYTF.

The gene calls are TRBV6-5 and TRBJ2-7; D call uncertain. Germline CDR1 and CDR2: MNHEY and SVGAGI. V was shortened by 6 bases and J by 2 bases, with 8 bases between the two germline ends. The CDR3 runs to 12 residues. The CDR3 here is CASRSFTYEQYF. In DNA, the CDR3 is TGTGCCAGCAGATCCTTTACCTACGAGCAGTACTTC.

This clonotype was seen ten or more times. The gene calls are TRBV20-1 and TRBJ1-4; D ambiguous. V lost 1 base to trimming and J lost 6 bases, with 9 bases between them. CDR1 and CDR2 from the germline V gene are DFQATT and SNEGSKA (reference sequence). The length of the CDR3 is 13 residues. The DNA of the CDR3 is TGCAGTGCTAGAGTCGACAAGTATGAAAAACTGTTTTTT. Protein product: CSARVDKYEKLFF.

This clonotype has just a few counts. The gene calls are TRBV5-6 and TRBJ1-3, with 7 bases lining up with TRBD1. With V trimmed by 4 bases and J by 2 bases, 12 bases remained unmatched. This CDR3 spans 17 amino acids. Germline V gene sequence: CDR1 SGHDT, CDR2 YYEEEE. This chain's CDR3 is CASSGRDSEPAGNTIYF. CDR3 nucleotide sequence: TGTGCCAGCAGCGGGCGGGACAGCGAACCAGCTGGAAACACCATATATTTT.

The table lists this clonotype with many counts. The gene calls are TRBV6-4 and TRBJ1-1; no firm D call. This CDR3 contains 13 residues. The germline V gene encodes CDR1 MRHNA and CDR2 SNTAGT. Trimming removed 5 bases at V and 5 bases at J, with 12 bases between. Written as DNA, the CDR3 is TGTGCCAGCAGTCAGGAGTTCGGGACTGAAGCTTTCTTT. Protein: CASSQEFGTEAFF.

This clonotype was counted ten times or more. The chain combines TRBV25-1 with TRBJ2-2; maybe TRBD2 (5 bases). This CDR3 region has 13 residues. The germline V gene has CDR1 MGHDK and CDR2 SYGVNS. V was pared by 3 bases and J by 3 bases, with 5 bases between. CDR3: CASSERDTGELFF. The CDR3 DNA sequence: TGTGCCAGCAGTGAGAGGGACACCGGGGAGCTGTTTTTT. The whole variable domain, remainder taken from reference TRBV25-1 and TRBJ2-2, is EADIYQTPRYLVIGTGKKITLECSQTMGHDKMYWYQQDPGMELHLIHYSYGVNSTEKGDLSSESTVSRIRTEHFPLTLESARPSHTSQYLCASSERDTGELFFGEGSRLTVL.

This clonotype came up many times. This sequence joins TRBV5-1 and TRBJ2-3, with TRBD1 as a possible D gene (6 bases). Trimming took off 0 bases at V and 5 bases at J, with 10 bases between the two ends. This CDR3 contains 14 residues. CDR1 is SGHRS and CDR2 is YFSETQ in the germline V gene. The CDR3 sequence: CASSLADRGDTQYF. DNA for the CDR3: TGCGCCAGCAGCTTGGCGGACAGAGGAGATACGCAGTATTTT.

The chain carries TRBV12-3 or TRBV12-4 and TRBJ2-3, with D perhaps matching TRBD2 (6 bases). The CDR3 is 14 amino acids. V was clipped by 6 bases and J by 5 bases, with 15 bases between them. This chain's CDR3 is CASRPRDFIDTQYF. CDR3 DNA sequence: TGTGCCAGCAGACCCAGGGACTTCATAGATACGCAGTATTTT.

In its sample, this clonotype was seen a few times. Germline is not matched at one junction end, which may reflect a read error. The chain couples TRBV28 to TRBJ2-7; D is possibly TRBD1 (6 bases). The V gene's germline CDR1 is MDHEN and CDR2 SYDVKM. The CDR3 covers 15 residues. CDR3 nucleotide sequence: TGTGCCACCAGTGTCGTCAGGGGCAGGGGCTACGAGCAGTACTTC. It encodes CATSVVRGRGYEQYF.

This clonotype has a single count. This chain connects TRBV6-5 to TRBJ2-1; 9 bases map to TRBD2. CDR3 length equals 16 residues. With 5 bases clipped from V and 4 bases from J, the junction kept 9 bases outside the gene matches. Germline V gene sequence: CDR1 MNHEY, CDR2 SVGAGI. In nucleotides, the CDR3 is TGTGCCAGCAGTCCCCCCTCTCTAGCGGGGTACAATGAGCAGTTCTTC. It specifies CASSPPSLAGYNEQFF.

In this sample, this clonotype turned up many times. The V gene is TRBV29-1, the J gene TRBJ1-1, with 9 bases aligning to TRBD1. CDR3 length: 11 amino acids. J gave up 11 bases and V 7 bases, and 8 bases lay outside the gene matches. Germline V CDR1 and CDR2: SQVTM, ANQGSEA. The CDR3 nucleotides read TGCAGCGCTAGGACAGGGGCGCAGGCTTTCTTT. Protein: CSARTGAQAFF.

The rearrangement joins TRBV15 to TRBJ1-1; 7 nucleotides align to TRBD1. The ends lost 3 bases at V and 4 bases at J; junction bases unmatched: 11. CDR1 is LNHNV and CDR2 is YYDKDF in the germline V gene (reference sequence). The CDR3 is 16 residues long. The CDR3 bases are TGTGCCACCAGCAGGGACAGGTCTCTAGTGGGCACTGAAGCTTTCTTT. This encodes CATSRDRSLVGTEAFF.

This clonotype came up a few times. The rearrangement links TRBV10-3 to TRBJ1-1; D gene unclear. The CDR3 has 12 amino acids. Trimming took off 10 bases at V and 6 bases at J, with 15 bases between the two ends. Germline CDR1 reads ENHRY; CDR2 reads SYGVKD. This CDR3 reads CATRPVGAEAFF. The DNA of the CDR3 is TGTGCCACCAGACCGGTGGGTGCTGAAGCTTTCTTT.

J is TRBJ1-6 and V is TRBV12-3 or TRBV12-4, with D unclear. The CDR3 loop spans 13 amino acids. V was trimmed by 4 bases and J by 10 bases, leaving 11 bases between them. The CDR3 nucleotides read TGTGCCAGCAGTTCAGGAGGGTTCTCACCCCTCCACTTT. As protein: CASSSGGFSPLHF.

The chain recombines TRBV5-1 with TRBJ1-3; D is undetermined. The CDR3 consists of 17 residues. Per the germline V gene, CDR1 is SGHRS and CDR2 is YFSETQ. V lost 3 bases and J 3 bases, leaving 19 bases between the germline ends. The CDR3 sequence: CASSSSGPTLGGNTIYF. The CDR3 DNA follows: TGCGCCAGCAGCTCATCCGGGCCTACCCTTGGTGGAAACACCATATATTTT.

The V and J genes are TRBV7-9 and TRBJ1-2, with D unresolved. The CDR3 is made up of 14 amino acids. Germline V gives CDR1 SEHNR, CDR2 FQNEAQ (reference sequence). Trimming left V 1 base short and J 0 bases short, with 6 bases between. As DNA, the CDR3 is TGTGCCAGCAGCTTAGTTCTGGCTAACTATGGCTACACCTTC. This translates into CASSLVLANYGYTF.

This clonotype was picked up many times. The V call is TRBV20-1, the J call TRBJ1-1; D call uncertain. Germline values: CDR1 DFQATT, CDR2 SNEGSKA (reference sequence). The CDR3 has 12 residues. The V gene lost 6 bases and the J gene lost 7 bases, with 15 bases spanning the gap. The CDR3 DNA reads TGCAGTGCCAGACGTAGGGTTGGTGAAGCTTTCTTT. It is translated as CSARRRVGEAFF.

This clonotype was counted between two and nine times. The chain uses TRBV20-1 and TRBJ2-1; D is tentatively TRBD1 or TRBD2 (6 bases each). Trimming removed 0 bases at V and 6 bases at J, with 18 bases between. Germline loops: CDR1 DFQATT, CDR2 SNEGSKA (reference sequence). The length of the CDR3 is 16 residues. In DNA, the CDR3 is TGCAGTGCTAGAGAGTTATTCGGGGGCTTAAGCAATGAGCAGTTCTTC. Protein: CSARELFGGLSNEQFF.

There are many counts of this clonotype. The V call is TRBV6-5, the J call TRBJ1-2; 11 bases are a match to TRBD1. Germline-derived CDR1 and CDR2 are MNHEY and SVGAGI. This CDR3 contains 13 residues. After removal of 8 bases from V and 4 bases from J, the junction contained 3 bases not matched to a gene. CDR3 in amino acids: CASGQGAVYGYTF. Here the CDR3 DNA reads TGTGCCAGCGGACAGGGGGCCGTCTATGGCTACACCTTC.

This clonotype occurred many times. The chain employs TRBV6-1 and TRBJ2-3, with TRBD1 matching over 7 bases. The germline gives CDR1 MNHNS, CDR2 SASEGT. This CDR3 contains 18 residues. The junction had 17 bases not matched to a gene; V was cut back by 3 bases and J by 5 bases. The CDR3: CASSDGVTGTVRVDTQYF. In DNA form, the CDR3 reads TGTGCCAGCAGTGATGGAGTGACAGGGACCGTAAGGGTAGATACGCAGTATTTT.